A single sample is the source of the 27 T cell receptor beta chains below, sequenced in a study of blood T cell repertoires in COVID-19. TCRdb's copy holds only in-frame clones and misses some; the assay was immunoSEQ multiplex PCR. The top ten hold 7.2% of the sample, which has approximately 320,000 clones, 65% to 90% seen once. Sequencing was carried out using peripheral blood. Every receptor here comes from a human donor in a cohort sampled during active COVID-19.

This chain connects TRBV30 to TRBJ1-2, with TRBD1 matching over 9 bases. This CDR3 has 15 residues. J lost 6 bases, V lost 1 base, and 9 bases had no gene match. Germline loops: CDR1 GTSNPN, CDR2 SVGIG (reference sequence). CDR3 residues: CAWSGVDRGMNGYTF. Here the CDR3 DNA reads TGTGCCTGGAGTGGTGTAGACAGGGGGATGAATGGCTACACCTTC.

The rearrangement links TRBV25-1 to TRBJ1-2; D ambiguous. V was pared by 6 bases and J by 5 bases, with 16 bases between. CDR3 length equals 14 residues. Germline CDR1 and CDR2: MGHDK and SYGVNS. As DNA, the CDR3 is TGTGCCAGCAGATCTACCGGGAGATTATATGGCTACACCTTC. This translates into CASRSTGRLYGYTF.

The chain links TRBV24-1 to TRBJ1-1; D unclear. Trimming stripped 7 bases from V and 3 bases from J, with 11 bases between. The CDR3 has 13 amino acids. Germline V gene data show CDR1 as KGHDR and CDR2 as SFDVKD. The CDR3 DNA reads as TGTGCCACCAGGGCCCCCGGGGACACTGAAGCTTTCTTT. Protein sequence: CATRAPGDTEAFF.

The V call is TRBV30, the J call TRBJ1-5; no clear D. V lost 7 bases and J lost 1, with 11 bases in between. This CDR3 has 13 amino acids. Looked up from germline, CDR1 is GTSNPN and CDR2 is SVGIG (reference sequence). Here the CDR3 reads CALRSGSNQPQHF. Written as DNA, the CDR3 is TGTGCCTTACGGTCGGGAAGCAATCAGCCCCAGCATTTT.

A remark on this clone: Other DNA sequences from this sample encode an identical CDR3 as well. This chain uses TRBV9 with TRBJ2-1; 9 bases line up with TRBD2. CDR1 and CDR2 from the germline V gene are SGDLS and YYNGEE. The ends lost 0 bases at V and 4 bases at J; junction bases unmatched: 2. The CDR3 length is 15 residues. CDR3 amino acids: CASSVDSGGYNEQFF. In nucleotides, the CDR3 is TGTGCCAGCAGCGTAGACAGCGGGGGGTACAATGAGCAGTTCTTC. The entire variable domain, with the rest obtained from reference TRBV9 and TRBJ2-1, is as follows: DSGVTQTPKHLITATGQRVTLRCSPRSGDLSVYWYQQSLDQGLQFLIQYYNGEERAKGNILERFSAQQFPDLHSELNLSSLELGDSALYFCASSVDSGGYNEQFFGPGTRLTVL.

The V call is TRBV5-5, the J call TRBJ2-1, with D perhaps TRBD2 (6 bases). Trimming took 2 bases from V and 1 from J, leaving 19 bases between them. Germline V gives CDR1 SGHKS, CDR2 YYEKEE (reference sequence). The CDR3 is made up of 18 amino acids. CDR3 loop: CASSFGAGAGLSYNEQFF. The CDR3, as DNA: TGTGCCAGCAGCTTTGGAGCAGGCGCGGGGCTATCCTACAATGAGCAGTTCTTC.

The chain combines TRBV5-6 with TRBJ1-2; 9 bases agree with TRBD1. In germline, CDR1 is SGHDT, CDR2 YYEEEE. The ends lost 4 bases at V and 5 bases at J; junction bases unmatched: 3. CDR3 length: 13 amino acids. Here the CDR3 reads CASSKGTGYGYTF. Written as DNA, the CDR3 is TGTGCCAGCAGCAAAGGGACAGGGTATGGCTACACCTTC. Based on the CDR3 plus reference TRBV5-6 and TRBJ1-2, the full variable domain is DAGVTQSPTHLIKTRGQQVTLRCSPKSGHDTVSWYQQALGQGPQFIFQYYEEEERQRGNFPDRFSGHQFPNYSSELNVNALLLGDSALYLCASSKGTGYGYTFGSGTRLTVV.

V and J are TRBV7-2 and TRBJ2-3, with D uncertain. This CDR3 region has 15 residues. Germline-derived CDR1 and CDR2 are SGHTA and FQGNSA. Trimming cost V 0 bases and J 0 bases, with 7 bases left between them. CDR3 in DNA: TGTGCCAGCAGCTTAGCTCGGGTGAGCACAGATACGCAGTATTTT. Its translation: CASSLARVSTDTQYF.

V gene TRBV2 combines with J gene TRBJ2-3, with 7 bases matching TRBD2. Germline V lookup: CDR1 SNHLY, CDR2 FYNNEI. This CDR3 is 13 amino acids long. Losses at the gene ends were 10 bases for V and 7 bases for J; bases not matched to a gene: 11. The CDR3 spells CAKQRGGLNTQYF. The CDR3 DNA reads TGTGCCAAACAGCGGGGAGGCCTCAATACGCAGTATTTT.

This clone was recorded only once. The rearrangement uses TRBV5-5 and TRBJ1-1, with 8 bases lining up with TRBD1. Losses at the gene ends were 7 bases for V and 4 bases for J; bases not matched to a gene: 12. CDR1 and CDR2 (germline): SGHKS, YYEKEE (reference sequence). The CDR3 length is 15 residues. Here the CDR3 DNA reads TGTGCCAGCTACAATACCCTCAGGGGGCCCACTGAAGCTTTCTTT. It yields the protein CASYNTLRGPTEAFF.

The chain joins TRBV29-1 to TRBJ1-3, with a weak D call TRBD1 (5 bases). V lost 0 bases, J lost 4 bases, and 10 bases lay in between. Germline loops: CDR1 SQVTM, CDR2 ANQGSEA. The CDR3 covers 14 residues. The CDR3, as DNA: TGCAGCGTTGAAGATCCAGGGTTAGGAAACACCATATATTTT. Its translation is CSVEDPGLGNTIYF.

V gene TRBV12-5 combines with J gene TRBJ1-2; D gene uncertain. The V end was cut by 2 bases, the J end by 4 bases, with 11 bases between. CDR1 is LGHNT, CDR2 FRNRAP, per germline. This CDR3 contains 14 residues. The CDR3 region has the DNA TGTGCTAGTGGTTTGTATCGGTCGGGCTATGGCTACACCTTC. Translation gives CASGLYRSGYGYTF.

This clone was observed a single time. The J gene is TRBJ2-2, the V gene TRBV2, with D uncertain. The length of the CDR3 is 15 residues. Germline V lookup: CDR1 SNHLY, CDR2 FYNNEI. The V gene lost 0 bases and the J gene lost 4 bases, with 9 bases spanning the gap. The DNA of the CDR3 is TGTGCCAGCAGTGAAGCGCGCTTCACCACCGGGGAGCTGTTTTTT. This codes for CASSEARFTTGELFF.

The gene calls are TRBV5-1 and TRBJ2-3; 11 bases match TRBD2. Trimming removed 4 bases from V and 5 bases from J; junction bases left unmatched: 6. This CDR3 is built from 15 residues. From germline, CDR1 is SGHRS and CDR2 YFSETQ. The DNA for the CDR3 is TGCGCCAGCAGCGCCACTAGCGGGGGTGGAGATACGCAGTATTTT. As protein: CASSATSGGGDTQYF.

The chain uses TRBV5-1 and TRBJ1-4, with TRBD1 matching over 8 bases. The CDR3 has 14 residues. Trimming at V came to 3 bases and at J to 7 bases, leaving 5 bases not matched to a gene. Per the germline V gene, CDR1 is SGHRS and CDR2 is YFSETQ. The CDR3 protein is CASSSGQAGEKLFF. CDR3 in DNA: TGCGCCAGCAGCTCGGGACAGGCAGGTGAAAAACTGTTTTTT.

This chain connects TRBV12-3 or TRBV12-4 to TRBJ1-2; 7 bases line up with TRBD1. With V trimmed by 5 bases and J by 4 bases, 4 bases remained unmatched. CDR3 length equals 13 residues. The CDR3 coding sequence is TGTGCCAGCAGTGAGGACAGGAGCTATGGCTACACCTTC. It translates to CASSEDRSYGYTF.

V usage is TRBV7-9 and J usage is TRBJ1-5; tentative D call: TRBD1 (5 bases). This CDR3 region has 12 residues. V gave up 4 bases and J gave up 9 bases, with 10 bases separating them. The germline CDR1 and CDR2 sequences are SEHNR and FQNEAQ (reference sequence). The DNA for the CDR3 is TGTGCCAGCAGCTCAGGGCTTGGGCCCCAGCATTTT. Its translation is CASSSGLGPQHF. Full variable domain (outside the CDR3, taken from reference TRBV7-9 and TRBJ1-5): DTGVSQNPRHKITKRGQNVTFRCDPISEHNRLYWYRQTLGQGPEFLTYFQNEAQLEKSRLLSDRFSAERPKGSFSTLEIQRTEQGDSAMYLCASSSGLGPQHFGDGTRLSIL.

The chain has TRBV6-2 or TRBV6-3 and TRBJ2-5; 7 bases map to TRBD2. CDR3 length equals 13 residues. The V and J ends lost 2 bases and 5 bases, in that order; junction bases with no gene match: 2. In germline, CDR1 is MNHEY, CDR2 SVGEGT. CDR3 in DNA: TGTGCCAGCAGTTACCTGGGGGGGGAGACCCAGTACTTC. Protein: CASSYLGGETQYF.

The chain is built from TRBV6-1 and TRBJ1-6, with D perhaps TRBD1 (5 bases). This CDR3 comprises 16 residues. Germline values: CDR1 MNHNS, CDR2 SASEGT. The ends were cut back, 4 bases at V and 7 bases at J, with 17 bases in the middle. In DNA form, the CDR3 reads TGTGCCAGCAGTGTCATTGTAGGGGCCGGCAATTCACCCCTCCACTTT. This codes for CASSVIVGAGNSPLHF.

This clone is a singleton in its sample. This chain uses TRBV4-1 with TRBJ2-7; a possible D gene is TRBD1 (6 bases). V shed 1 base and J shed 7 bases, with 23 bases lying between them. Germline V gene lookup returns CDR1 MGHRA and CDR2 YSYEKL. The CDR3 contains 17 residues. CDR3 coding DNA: TGCGCCAGCAGCCAAGGCACATGGAGTCAGGGGAATGAAGAGCAGTACTTC. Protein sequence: CASSQGTWSQGNEEQYF.

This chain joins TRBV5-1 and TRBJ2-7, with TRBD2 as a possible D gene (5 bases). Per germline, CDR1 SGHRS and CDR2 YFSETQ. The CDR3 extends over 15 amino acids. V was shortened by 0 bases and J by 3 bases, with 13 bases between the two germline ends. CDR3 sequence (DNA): TGCGCCAGCAGCTTGGGAGGCGGACTTTTCTACGAGCAGTACTTC. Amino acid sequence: CASSLGGGLFYEQYF.

The CDR3 nucleotides are TGCGCCAGCAGCACACGACAGGGTGGATACACTGAAGCTTTCTTT. This sequence encodes CASSTRQGGYTEAFF. V gene TRBV5-1 combines with J gene TRBJ1-1; 7 nucleotides line up with TRBD1. With V trimmed by 4 bases and J by 3 bases, 9 bases remained unmatched. The CDR3 runs 15 residues. Germline lookup yields CDR1 SGHRS and CDR2 YFSETQ.

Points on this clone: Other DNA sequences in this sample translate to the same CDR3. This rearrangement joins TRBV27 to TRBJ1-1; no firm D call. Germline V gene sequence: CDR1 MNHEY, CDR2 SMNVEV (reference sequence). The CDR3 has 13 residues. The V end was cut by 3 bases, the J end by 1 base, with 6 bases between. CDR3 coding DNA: TGTGCCAGCAGTTTGAGAGAGAACACTGAAGCTTTCTTT. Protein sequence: CASSLRENTEAFF.

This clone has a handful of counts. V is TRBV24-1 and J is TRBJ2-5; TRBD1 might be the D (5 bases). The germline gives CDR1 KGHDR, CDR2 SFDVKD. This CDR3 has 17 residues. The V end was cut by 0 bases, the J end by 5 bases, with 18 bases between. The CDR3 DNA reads TGTGCCACCAGTGATTTGACCCAGGCCCAGGGTGGGGAGACCCAGTACTTC. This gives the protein CATSDLTQAQGGETQYF.

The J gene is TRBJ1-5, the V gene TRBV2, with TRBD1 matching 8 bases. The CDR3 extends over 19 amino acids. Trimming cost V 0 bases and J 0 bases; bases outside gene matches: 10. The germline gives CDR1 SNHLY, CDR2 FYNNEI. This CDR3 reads CASSEAPRGPLISNQPQHF. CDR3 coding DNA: TGTGCCAGCAGTGAAGCGCCCAGGGGGCCTCTCATTAGCAATCAGCCCCAGCATTTT.

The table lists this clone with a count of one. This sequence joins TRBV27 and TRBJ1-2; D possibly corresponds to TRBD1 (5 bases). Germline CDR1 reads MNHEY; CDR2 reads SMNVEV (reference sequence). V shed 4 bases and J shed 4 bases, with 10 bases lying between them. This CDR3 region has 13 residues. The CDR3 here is CASSYRSGYGYTF. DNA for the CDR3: TGTGCCAGCAGTTACAGGAGTGGCTATGGCTACACCTTC.

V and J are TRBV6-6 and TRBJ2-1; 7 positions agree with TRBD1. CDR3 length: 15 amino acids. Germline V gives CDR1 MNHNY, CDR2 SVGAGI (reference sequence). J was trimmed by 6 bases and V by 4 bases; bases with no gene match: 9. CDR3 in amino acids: CASSFTRDRANEQFF. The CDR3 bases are TGTGCCAGCAGTTTCACCCGGGACAGAGCCAATGAGCAGTTCTTC.